This T cell receptor (beta chain) is drawn from a study of blood T cell repertoires in COVID-19. CDR1 and CDR2 from the germline V gene are MDHEN and SYDVKM. The length of the CDR3 is 16 residues. Trimming removed 3 bases at V and 7 bases at J, with 16 bases between. Authors' processing steps: Amplification with reference gene primers provided the estimates of nucleated cell counts. The protocol was immunoSEQ multiplex PCR, while the TCRdb copy is restricted to in-frame clones and leaves out a portion. The V and J calls and clone size were taken over from that table, and D and trimming were inferred from the DNA. The sample consists of about 290,000 clones, roughly 80% of them appearing once.

This receptor was taken from a woman aged 50 to 65 with active or convalescent COVID-19. Input material: peripheral blood. The chain links TRBV28 to TRBJ1-6; maybe TRBD1 (5 bases). This chain's CDR3 is CASSFRYSGQNSPLHF. The CDR3 nucleotides read TGTGCCAGCAGTTTTCGGTACTCAGGGCAGAATTCACCCCTCCACTTT.